The entry below describes one TCR beta chain. Antigen: not known. The protocol was immunoSEQ multiplex PCR, while the TCRdb copy is restricted to in-frame clones and leaves out a portion. The data hold some 140,000 clones, with around 93% observed a single time. The data stem from a study of OX40 agonist ivuxolimab in advanced cancers. About the study: Every 2 weeks, ivuxolimab was infused into the patients intravenously at between 0.01 and 10 mg/kg. Prior therapy, whether anti-PD-1, anti-PD-L1 or anti-CTLA-4, was allowed, and less than 45% had some. Findings and caveats of the study: Determination of antigen specificity was not performed for the expanded peripheral T cells.

The CDR3 totals 16 residues. Germline V lookup: CDR1 SGHTA, CDR2 FQGNSA. The V and J ends lost 3 bases and 4 bases respectively, with 16 bases between them. The V gene is TRBV7-2, the J gene TRBJ1-3; unclear D gene. The sequencing used CD4+ or CD8+ T cells sorted from blood, collected in a trial of the OX40 agonist ivuxolimab. The sequence was collected from an adult with an advanced solid tumor such as melanoma, head and neck, liver or kidney cancer. The CDR3 DNA reads as TGTGCCAGCAGCTTCTGGGCCACCCTGGGGGGAAACACCATATATTTT. Its protein product is CASSFWATLGGNTIYF. The whole variable domain, remainder taken from reference TRBV7-2 and TRBJ1-3, is GAGVSQSPSNKVTEKGKDVELRCDPISGHTALYWYRQSLGQGLEFLIYFQGNSAPDKSGLPSDRFSAERTGGSVSTLTIQRTQQEDSAVYLCASSFWATLGGNTIYFGEGSWLTVV.